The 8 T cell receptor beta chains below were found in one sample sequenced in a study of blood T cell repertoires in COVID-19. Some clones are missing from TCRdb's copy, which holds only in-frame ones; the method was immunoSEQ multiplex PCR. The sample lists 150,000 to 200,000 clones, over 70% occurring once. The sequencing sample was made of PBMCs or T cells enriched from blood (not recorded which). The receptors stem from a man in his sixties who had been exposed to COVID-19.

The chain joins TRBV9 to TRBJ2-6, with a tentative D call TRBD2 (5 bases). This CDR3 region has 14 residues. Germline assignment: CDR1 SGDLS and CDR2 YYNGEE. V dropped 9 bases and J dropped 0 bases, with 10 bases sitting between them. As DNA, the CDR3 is TGTGCCACCTCGGGAAGCTCTGGGGCCAACGTCCTGACTTTC. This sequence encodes CATSGSSGANVLTF.

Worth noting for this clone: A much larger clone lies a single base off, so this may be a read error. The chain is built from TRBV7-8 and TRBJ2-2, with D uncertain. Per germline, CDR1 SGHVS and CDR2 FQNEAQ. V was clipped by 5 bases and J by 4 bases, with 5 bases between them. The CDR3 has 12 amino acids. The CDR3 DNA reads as TGTGCCAGCAGCCCCTCCACCGGGGAGCTGTTTTTT. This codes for CASSPSTGELFF.

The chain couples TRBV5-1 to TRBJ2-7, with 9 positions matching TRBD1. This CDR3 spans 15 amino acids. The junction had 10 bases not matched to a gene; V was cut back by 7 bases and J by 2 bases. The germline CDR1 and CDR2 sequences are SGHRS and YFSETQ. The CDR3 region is CASATGRTGAYEQYF. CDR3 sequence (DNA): TGCGCCAGCGCGACGGGCAGGACAGGGGCCTACGAGCAGTACTTC.

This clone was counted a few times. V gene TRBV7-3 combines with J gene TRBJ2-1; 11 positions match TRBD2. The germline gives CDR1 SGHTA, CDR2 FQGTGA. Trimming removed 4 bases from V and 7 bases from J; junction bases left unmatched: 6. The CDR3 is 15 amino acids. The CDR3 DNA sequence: TGTGCCAGCAGCTCCCCTAGCGGGAGGTGGAATGAGCAGTTCTTC. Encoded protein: CASSSPSGRWNEQFF.

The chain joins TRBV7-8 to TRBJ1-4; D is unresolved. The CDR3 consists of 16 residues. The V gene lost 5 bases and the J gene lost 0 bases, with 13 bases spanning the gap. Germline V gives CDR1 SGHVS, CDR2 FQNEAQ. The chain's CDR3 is CASSRLPGATNEKLFF. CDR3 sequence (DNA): TGTGCCAGCAGCCGACTGCCGGGTGCAACTAATGAAAAACTGTTTTTT.

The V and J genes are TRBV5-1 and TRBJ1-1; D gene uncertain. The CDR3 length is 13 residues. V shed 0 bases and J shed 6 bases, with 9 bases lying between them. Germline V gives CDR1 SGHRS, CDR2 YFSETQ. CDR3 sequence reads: CASSLDGLSEAFF. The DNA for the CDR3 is TGCGCCAGCAGCTTGGATGGACTTTCTGAAGCTTTCTTT.

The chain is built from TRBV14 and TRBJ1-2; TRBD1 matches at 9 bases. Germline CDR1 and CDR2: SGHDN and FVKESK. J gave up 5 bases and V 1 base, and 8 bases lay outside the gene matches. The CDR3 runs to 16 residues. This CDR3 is CASSQVGQGHYYGYTF. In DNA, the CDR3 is TGTGCCAGCAGCCAAGTCGGACAGGGGCACTATTATGGCTACACCTTC. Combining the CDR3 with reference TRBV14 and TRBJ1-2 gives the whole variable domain EAGVTQFPSHSVIEKGQTVTLRCDPISGHDNLYWYRRVMGKEIKFLLHFVKESKQDESGMPNNRFLAERTGGTYSTLKVQPAELEDSGVYFCASSQVGQGHYYGYTFGSGTRLTVV.

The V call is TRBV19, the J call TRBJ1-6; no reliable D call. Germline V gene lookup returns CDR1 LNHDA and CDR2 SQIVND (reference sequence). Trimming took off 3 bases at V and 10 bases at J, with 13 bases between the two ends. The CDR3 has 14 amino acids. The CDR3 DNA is TGTGCCAGTAGTATTCTGTTCGAGAACTCACCCCTCCACTTT. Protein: CASSILFENSPLHF. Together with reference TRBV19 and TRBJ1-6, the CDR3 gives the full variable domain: DGGITQSPKYLFRKEGQNVTLSCEQNLNHDAMYWYRQDPGQGLRLIYYSQIVNDFQKGDIAEGYSVSREKKESFPLTVTSAQKNPTAFYLCASSILFENSPLHFGNGTRLTVT.